This is a list of T cell receptor beta chains from one sample in a study of cytomegalovirus exposure and HLA in healthy donors. The data were produced by immunoSEQ multiplex PCR, yet TCRdb's version contains in-frame clones alone and is incomplete. The table records 100,000 or so clones, under 75% of them present only once. The material sequenced was PBMCs. These TCRs come from a man in his forties or fifties in good health and CMV-seronegative. Both conserved end residues are part of each CDR3. Each record gives: D gene, J gene, clone size, V gene, CDR3 DNA, CDR3 protein. D genes are given only for firm matches. Size tells how often a clone was seen (once, few, many) or the class of an expanded clone, and some rows leave it out.

NA	TRBJ2-2	NA	TRBV7-2	TGTGCCAGCAGCGAAAGCGGGTCGCCGACCGGGGAGCTGTTTTTT	CASSESGSPTGELFF
NA	TRBJ2-1	NA	TRBV2	TGTGCCAGCAGTGGAGGTGGCGTCTTC	CASSGGGVF
NA	TRBJ2-7	NA	TRBV7-2	TGTGCCAGCAGCTTAGTAGAGGGTTACGACGAGCAGTACTTC	CASSLVEGYDEQYF
NA	TRBJ1-1	once	TRBV6-1	TGTGCCAGCAGTTCGACAGGAAAAGCTTTCTTT	CASSSTGKAFF
TRBD2	TRBJ2-4	NA	TRBV28	TGTGCCAGCAGTTTAGGACTAGCGGGGTTAGACATTCAGTACTTC	CASSLGLAGLDIQYF
NA	TRBJ2-5	NA	TRBV19	TGTGCCAGTAGTGGGGGGAGCCAAGAGACCCAGTACTTC	CASSGGSQETQYF
TRBD2	TRBJ2-5	NA	TRBV7-7	TGTGCTAGCAGCTCGGGTAGCGGGGCCGTGGAGACCCAGTACTTC	CASSSGSGAVETQYF
TRBD2	TRBJ2-5	few	TRBV14	TGTGCCAGCAGCCAGGGATCCGGGACTAGTCAAGAGACCCAGTACTTC	CASSQGSGTSQETQYF
NA	TRBJ1-6	few	TRBV6-6	TGTGCCAGCAGGTTTCGACAGGAGCATAATTCACCCCTCCACTTT	CASRFRQEHNSPLHF
NA	TRBJ1-1	NA	TRBV5-1	TGCGCCAGCATGAGAGCTATGAACACTGAAGCTTTCTTT	CASMRAMNTEAFF
TRBD1	TRBJ2-1	few	TRBV5-6	TGTGCCGCTGGGTGGGCAGGGGGCTCCCAGGGGCAGTTCTTC	CAAGWAGGSQGQFF
NA	TRBJ1-5	NA	TRBV19	TGTGCCAGTAGTATAGGTACAGCTATCCCCAATCAGCCCCAGCATTTT	CASSIGTAIPNQPQHF
NA	TRBJ1-3	NA	TRBV6-1	TGTGCCAGCAGTTCCCGAGGCCCTGGAAACACCATATATTTT	CASSSRGPGNTIYF
NA	TRBJ1-4	NA	TRBV5-1	TGCGCCAGCAGCTTGGATGTCGGGAATGAAAAACTGTTTTTT	CASSLDVGNEKLFF
TRBD1	TRBJ2-7	NA	TRBV7-9	TGTGCCAGCAGCTTAGAAGGGACAGGGGACTCCTACGAGCAGTACTTC	CASSLEGTGDSYEQYF
TRBD2	TRBJ2-3	once	TRBV18	TGTGCCAGCTCACGCCACGGGGGGACAGATACGCAGTATTTT	CASSRHGGTDTQYF
TRBD1	TRBJ1-3	few	TRBV9	TGTGCCAGCAGCCCACGACAGGGTTTGGGAAACACCATATATTTT	CASSPRQGLGNTIYF
TRBD1	TRBJ1-2	NA	TRBV19	TGTGCCAGTTCGGAGGTGACAGGGTGGGTAGGTGGCTACACCTTC	CASSEVTGWVGGYTF
TRBD1	TRBJ1-4	NA	TRBV6-6	TGTGCCAGCAGGGACAGGGGTGATAATGAAAAACTGTTTTTT	CASRDRGDNEKLFF
TRBD1	TRBJ2-7	NA	TRBV5-1	TGCGCCAGCAGCTTGGAGGGACAGCTTCGCTACGAGCAGTACTTC	CASSLEGQLRYEQYF
TRBD1	TRBJ1-5	few	TRBV27	TGTGCCAGCAGTTTATCCCGGACAGGCTCTTCGAATATTCAGCCCCAGCATTTT	CASSLSRTGSSNIQPQHF
TRBD2	TRBJ2-3	few	TRBV5-4	TGTGCCAGCAGCCCAAGCGGGAGGGCAGATACGCAGTATTTT	CASSPSGRADTQYF
NA	TRBJ1-5	NA	TRBV19	TGTGCCAGTAGTATTACGTCGGTAAATCAGCCCCAGCATTTT	CASSITSVNQPQHF
TRBD1	TRBJ1-1	NA	TRBV14	TGTGCCAGCAGCTTGGGACAGATTGAAGCTTTCTTT	CASSLGQIEAFF
NA	TRBJ1-3	NA	TRBV10-3	TGTGCCATCGCCCGTACCGGCTCTGGAAACACCATATATTTT	CAIARTGSGNTIYF
TRBD2	TRBJ2-1	few	TRBV6-1	TGTGCCAGCAGTGGCTCTAGCGGGAGGGCCTACTGGAATGAGCAGTTCTTC	CASSGSSGRAYWNEQFF
NA	TRBJ2-3	NA	TRBV11-3	TGTGCCAGCAGCTTAATGGCCGGGGGTGCAGATACGCAGTATTTT	CASSLMAGGADTQYF
TRBD1	TRBJ2-2	few	TRBV5-1	TGCGCCAGCAGTCAGGGGGCGCACACCGGGGAGCTGTTTTTT	CASSQGAHTGELFF
TRBD1	TRBJ2-1	NA	TRBV10-3	TGTGCCGTCCAGGGGGAGAGCTCCTACAATGAGCAGTTCTTC	CAVQGESSYNEQFF
TRBD1	TRBJ1-1	NA	TRBV6-1	TGTGCCAGCATGCCCAGGACAGGGAACACTGAAGCTTTCTTT	CASMPRTGNTEAFF
NA	TRBJ2-2	NA	TRBV7-6	TGTGCCAGCGGGGCAGGGTTATCCGGGGAGCTGTTTTTT	CASGAGLSGELFF
NA	TRBJ1-2	NA	TRBV11-2	TGTGCCAGCAGCCGGGATGGACGCCTGGGCTACACCTTC	CASSRDGRLGYTF
TRBD2	TRBJ2-7	NA	TRBV30	TGTGCCTGGAAGGGGAGACTAGCGGGAACCGAGCAGTACTTC	CAWKGRLAGTEQYF
TRBD1	TRBJ1-1	NA	TRBV4-3	TGCGCCAGCAGCCAAGACAGACAGGGGGCCCATCCCACTGAAGCTTTCTTT	CASSQDRQGAHPTEAFF
TRBD2	TRBJ2-3	NA	TRBV28	TGTGCCAGCAGTCCAATAGCGGGAAAAGGTCGGGCGGGAGATACGCAGTATTTT	CASSPIAGKGRAGDTQYF
NA	TRBJ2-5	NA	TRBV6-6	TGTGCCAGCAAGACGAGTGAAGGAGGCCAAGAGACCCAGTACTTC	CASKTSEGGQETQYF
NA	TRBJ1-5	few	TRBV27	TGTGCCAGCAGTTTCCAGGGGAATCAGCCCCAGCATTTT	CASSFQGNQPQHF
NA	TRBJ1-1	NA	TRBV29-1	TGCAGCGTTGAAGAGACTGGACAGTTTATGAACACTGAAGCTTTCTTT	CSVEETGQFMNTEAFF
NA	TRBJ2-2	few	TRBV6-5	TGTGCCAGCAGTTCCCGGGACTGGTCCGGGGAGCTGTTTTTT	CASSSRDWSGELFF